What follows is one T cell receptor beta chain and its context. Its antigen remains unidentified. This sample was included in a study of PD-1 blockade in classical Hodgkin lymphoma. Study background: Nivolumab 3 mg/kg was given intravenously every 2 weeks.

The study, taken as a whole, reports: CD8+ TCR diversity did not rise significantly by C4D1, unlike CD4+.

The table came from immunoSEQ multiplex PCR; TCRdb's copy has only in-frame clones and leaves some out. The sample shows about 40,000 clones, 60% to 75% of them seen only once. Germline CDR1 reads MDHEN; CDR2 reads SYDVKM. With 2 bases removed from V and 0 bases from J, the gap between germline ends came to 10 bases. This CDR3 contains 15 residues. All the patients suffered relapse after autologous stem cell transplantation, and brentuximab vedotin exposure differed. The sequence came from a human donor with classical Hodgkin lymphoma. The V and J genes are TRBV28 and TRBJ1-1; D remains unclear. The sample here was peripheral blood mononuclear cells (PBMCs), taken at baseline. The CDR3 region is CASSLSAAMNTEAFF. CDR3 nucleotide sequence: TGTGCCAGCAGTTTAAGCGCAGCCATGAACACTGAAGCTTTCTTT. The complete variable domain, with remaining parts taken from reference TRBV28 and TRBJ1-1, reads DVKVTQSSRYLVKRTGEKVFLECVQDMDHENMFWYRQDPGLGLRLIYFSYDVKMKEKGDIPEGYSVSREKKERFSLILESASTNQTSMYLCASSLSAAMNTEAFFGQGTRLTVV.